A single sample is the source of the 15 T cell receptor beta chains below, sequenced in a study of T cell responses to AZD1222 COVID-19 vaccine. Assay: immunoSEQ multiplex PCR; the TCRdb copy retains only in-frame clones and omits some. The sample contains some 88,000 clones, around 92% of which appear only once. The sequencing used peripheral blood, collected on day 0 of AZD1222 vaccination. The receptors originated from an adult in good health.

This chain uses TRBV7-2 with TRBJ2-1; 9 nucleotides align to TRBD2. This CDR3 comprises 15 residues. Germline V lookup: CDR1 SGHTA, CDR2 FQGNSA. V was pared by 5 bases and J by 1 base, with 3 bases of the junction left unmatched. The CDR3 DNA sequence: TGTGCCAGCAGCCCTCTAGCGGGGTCCTACAATGAGCAGTTCTTC. This codes for CASSPLAGSYNEQFF.

Only one count was recorded for this clone. This rearrangement joins TRBV9 to TRBJ2-3; possibly TRBD1 or TRBD2 for D (6 bases each). V was clipped by 5 bases and J by 2 bases, with 15 bases between them. This CDR3 is built from 15 residues. CDR1 and CDR2 (germline): SGDLS, YYNGEE. This CDR3 is CASSERGDSTDTQYF. CDR3 nucleotides: TGTGCCAGCAGTGAGAGGGGGGACTCCACAGATACGCAGTATTTT.

The V call is TRBV7-2, the J call TRBJ2-2, with 7 bases identical to TRBD1. CDR1 and CDR2 from the germline V gene are SGHTA and FQGNSA. The CDR3 has 15 amino acids. The ends lost 5 bases at V and 4 bases at J; junction bases unmatched: 7. CDR3: CASSNIGGITGELFF. CDR3 bases: TGTGCCAGCAGCAATATAGGGGGCATCACCGGGGAGCTGTTTTTT.

The chain combines TRBV27 with TRBJ2-1; possible D gene TRBD2, 6 bases. This CDR3 region has 12 residues. Trimming cost V 5 bases and J 11 bases, with 13 bases left between them. From germline, CDR1 is MNHEY and CDR2 SMNVEV (reference sequence). In nucleotides, the CDR3 is TGTGCCAGCAGTCCCAGGCGGGGAAAGCAGTTCTTC. Translating it yields CASSPRRGKQFF.

The V gene is TRBV6-5, the J gene TRBJ2-3; weak D call: TRBD1 (6 bases). Per the germline V gene, CDR1 is MNHEY and CDR2 is SVGAGI. The CDR3 contains 14 residues. Between the trimmed V and J ends, which lost 10 bases and 1 base, there was a span of 15 bases. This CDR3 is CATVLQGRTDTQYF. CDR3 nucleotide sequence: TGTGCCACTGTCCTCCAGGGGCGCACAGATACGCAGTATTTT.

CDR3 DNA sequence: TGTGCCAGCAGTGACCGGGTCTTAACTGAAGCTTTCTTT. Protein: CASSDRVLTEAFF. V and J are TRBV5-4 and TRBJ1-1; D not certain. The CDR3 extends over 13 amino acids. Germline V gene data show CDR1 as SGHNT and CDR2 as YYREEE (reference sequence). Trimming removed 5 bases from V and 5 bases from J, with 13 bases in between.

The gene calls are TRBV4-3 and TRBJ2-3; 16 nucleotides line up with TRBD2. The ends lost 0 bases at V and 4 bases at J; junction bases unmatched: 7. The germline gives CDR1 LGHNA, CDR2 YSLEER. The CDR3 has 19 amino acids. Written as DNA, the CDR3 is TGCGCCAGCAGCCAAGATCCGCCGGGACTAGCGGGAGGGCCAGATACGCAGTATTTT. Protein product: CASSQDPPGLAGGPDTQYF.

The V call is TRBV9, the J call TRBJ2-2; 9 bases map to TRBD2. V lost 0 bases and J lost 2; bases outside the gene matches: 11. The CDR3 contains 19 residues. Germline loops: CDR1 SGDLS, CDR2 YYNGEE. The DNA for the CDR3 is TGTGCCAGCAGCGTAGGTAGGAGTGGACTAGCGCGTAACACCGGGGAGCTGTTTTTT. Protein product: CASSVGRSGLARNTGELFF.

The chain recombines TRBV7-8 with TRBJ2-3; D gene unclear. Germline values: CDR1 SGHVS, CDR2 FQNEAQ. V was trimmed by 3 bases and J by 6 bases, leaving 13 bases between them. The CDR3 loop spans 14 amino acids. The CDR3 DNA reads as TGTGCCAGCAGCTTTGGGCAAGGCGCCGATACGCAGTATTTT. Protein product: CASSFGQGADTQYF.

The chain carries TRBV7-2 and TRBJ2-5; TRBD2 matches at 12 bases. Trimming at V came to 6 bases and at J to 0 bases, leaving 2 bases not matched to a gene. The germline CDR1 and CDR2 sequences are SGHTA and FQGNSA. This CDR3 is built from 15 residues. The CDR3 coding sequence is TGTGCCAGCAGTGCTAGCGGGGGGGACCAAGAGACCCAGTACTTC. It codes for CASSASGGDQETQYF.

The J gene is TRBJ1-5, the V gene TRBV10-1, with 8 bases identical to TRBD1. J was trimmed by 4 bases and V by 5 bases; bases with no gene match: 7. The CDR3 is made up of 15 amino acids. Germline V gives CDR1 WNHNN, CDR2 SYGVQD (reference sequence). CDR3 residues: CASSPAGQENQPQHF. CDR3 DNA: TGCGCCAGCAGTCCCGCGGGACAGGAGAATCAGCCCCAGCATTTT.

With regard to this clone: The same CDR3 arises from other DNA sequences in this sample as well. This sequence joins TRBV29-1 and TRBJ2-1; D unclear. Deletions cut 2 bases from V and 0 bases from J, with 11 bases between. The CDR3 spans 15 residues. Germline values: CDR1 SQVTM, CDR2 ANQGSEA. CDR3 nucleotides: TGCAGCGTTGAATGGCGCGACCGCTCCTACAATGAGCAGTTCTTC. Amino acid sequence: CSVEWRDRSYNEQFF.

This clone was detected only once. The V gene is TRBV6-5, the J gene TRBJ2-2, with D possibly TRBD1 on 5 matching bases. The CDR3 contains 14 residues. From germline, CDR1 is MNHEY and CDR2 SVGAGI. Trimming pared 6 bases from V and 8 bases from J, leaving 16 bases between. The CDR3 coding sequence is TGTGCCAGCAGAGACCGACAGTGGGCTGGGGAGCTGTTTTTT. Its protein is CASRDRQWAGELFF.

The chain combines TRBV7-8 with TRBJ2-7; 9 bases are shared with TRBD1. In germline, CDR1 is SGHVS, CDR2 FQNEAQ. CDR3 size: 15 residues. The J segment lost 3 bases and the V segment lost 6 bases, leaving 9 bases of the junction unmatched. The CDR3 DNA follows: TGTGCCAGCAGTTTTGTGGTGGGACAGGGCTACGAGCAGTACTTC. Protein product: CASSFVVGQGYEQYF. Together with reference TRBV7-8 and TRBJ2-7, the CDR3 gives the full variable domain: GAGVSQSPRYKVAKRGQDVALRCDPISGHVSLFWYQQALGQGPEFLTYFQNEAQLDKSGLPSDRFFAERPEGSVSTLKIQRTQQEDSAVYLCASSFVVGQGYEQYFGPGTRLTVT.

This clone was found once. V is TRBV28 and J is TRBJ2-1; D unclear. The CDR3 is 13 residues long. Trimming took off 5 bases at V and 5 bases at J, with 10 bases between the two ends. Germline CDR1 reads MDHEN; CDR2 reads SYDVKM. The CDR3 DNA follows: TGTGCCAGCAGTGTAACTTACCACAATGAGCAGTTCTTC. Translation: CASSVTYHNEQFF. The full variable domain, in which reference TRBV28 and TRBJ2-1 provide the parts outside the CDR3, is DVKVTQSSRYLVKRTGEKVFLECVQDMDHENMFWYRQDPGLGLRLIYFSYDVKMKEKGDIPEGYSVSREKKERFSLILESASTNQTSMYLCASSVTYHNEQFFGPGTRLTVL.